The 21 T cell receptor beta chains below were found in one sample sequenced in a study of blood T cell repertoires in COVID-19. Produced via immunoSEQ multiplex PCR; TCRdb's table is partial and in-frame only. The table shows roughly 140,000 clones, with approximately 86% occurring only once. The sequencing input was peripheral blood. These receptor sequences come from a man in his sixties or seventies with acute or convalescent COVID-19.

V gene TRBV5-4 combines with J gene TRBJ2-7, with 11 nucleotides matching TRBD1. This CDR3 contains 16 residues. Germline loops: CDR1 SGHNT, CDR2 YYREEE (reference sequence). V was clipped by 4 bases and J by 3 bases; unmatched bases: 9. CDR3 coding DNA: TGTGCCAGCAGCAGAACCGCCGGGACAGGGGGCTACGAGCAGTACTTC. Translated: CASSRTAGTGGYEQYF.

This chain joins TRBV18 and TRBJ2-1, with D possibly TRBD2 on 6 matching bases. Germline assignment: CDR1 KGHSH and CDR2 LQKENI. CDR3 length: 15 amino acids. The V end lost 2 bases, the J end lost 2 bases, and 10 bases lay between the germline ends. Here the CDR3 reads CASSPAGPTYNEQFF. The CDR3 region has the DNA TGTGCCAGCTCACCAGCGGGACCGACCTACAATGAGCAGTTCTTC. The variable domain in full, completed from reference TRBV18 and TRBJ2-1, reads NAGVMQNPRHLVRRRGQEARLRCSPMKGHSHVYWYRQLPEEGLKFMVYLQKENIIDESGMPKERFSAEFPKEGPSILRIQQVVRGDSAAYFCASSPAGPTYNEQFFGPGTRLTVL.

This chain connects TRBV6-5 to TRBJ2-7; D is unresolved. The CDR3 runs to 12 residues. V gave up 7 bases and J gave up 1 base, with 8 bases separating them. Germline CDR1 is MNHEY and CDR2 is SVGAGI. The CDR3 nucleotides are TGTGCCAGCACTTCAGGATCCTACGAGCAGTACTTC. Protein sequence: CASTSGSYEQYF.

In its sample, this clone was seen once. V is TRBV27 and J is TRBJ2-1; tentatively, D is TRBD2 (6 bases). Trimming shortened V by 2 bases and J by 3 bases, and 11 bases separated the two germline ends. The CDR3 runs to 15 residues. The germline V gene has CDR1 MNHEY and CDR2 SMNVEV (reference sequence). This chain's CDR3 is CASSLDGSGYNEQFF. The CDR3 DNA is TGTGCCAGCAGTTTAGACGGGAGCGGCTACAATGAGCAGTTCTTC.

The chain recombines TRBV5-6 with TRBJ2-2, with TRBD1 identical over 8 bases. Germline CDR1 is SGHDT and CDR2 is YYEEEE. The V gene end was trimmed by 4 bases and the J gene end by 3 bases; junction bases not matched to a gene: 11. The CDR3 extends over 17 amino acids. The CDR3 coding sequence is TGTGCCAGCAGCGGGGACAGGCGCTGGATTGACACCGGGGAGCTGTTTTTT. This sequence encodes CASSGDRRWIDTGELFF.

The chain combines TRBV25-1 with TRBJ2-1, with D unclear. The CDR3 is 14 amino acids. From germline, CDR1 is MGHDK and CDR2 SYGVNS. V lost 3 bases, J lost 6 bases, and 12 bases lay in between. The CDR3: CASSDIVRSNEQFF. The CDR3 DNA follows: TGTGCCAGCAGTGATATTGTAAGGAGCAATGAGCAGTTCTTC. The full variable domain, with the rest looked up from reference TRBV25-1 and TRBJ2-1, is EADIYQTPRYLVIGTGKKITLECSQTMGHDKMYWYQQDPGMELHLIHYSYGVNSTEKGDLSSESTVSRIRTEHFPLTLESARPSHTSQYLCASSDIVRSNEQFFGPGTRLTVL.

The rearrangement joins TRBV6-2 or TRBV6-3 to TRBJ1-1; D perhaps matches TRBD1 (6 bases). Per the germline V gene, CDR1 is MNHEY and CDR2 is SVGEGT. This CDR3 has 14 amino acids. The V and J ends lost 6 bases and 0 bases respectively, with 11 bases between them. CDR3: CASRPTGLNTEAFF. The CDR3 region has the DNA TGTGCCAGCAGACCTACAGGGTTGAACACTGAAGCTTTCTTT.

To note about this clone: The junction and the germline gene differ at one end; a read error may be behind it. The CDR3 here is CAISSTRLTYEQYF. The CDR3 region has the DNA TGTGCCATCAGTTCGACTAGACTCACCTACGAGCAGTACTTC. This sequence joins TRBV6-5 and TRBJ2-7; D might be TRBD2 (6 bases). CDR1 and CDR2 from the germline V gene are MNHEY and SVGAGI. This CDR3 has 14 amino acids.

This clone has a single count. This chain links TRBV29-1 with TRBJ2-1; 9 bases are shared with TRBD2. The CDR3 is made up of 13 amino acids. V gave up 7 bases and J gave up 7 bases; unmatched junction bases: 8. Per germline, CDR1 SQVTM and CDR2 ANQGSEA. CDR3 nucleotide sequence: TGCAGCGCCCAACCTCTAGCGGGGAATGAGCAGTTCTTC. Amino acids: CSAQPLAGNEQFF.

The genes are TRBV5-1 and TRBJ2-2; tentative D call: TRBD1 (7 bases). V was cut by 7 bases and J by 4 bases, with 14 bases left in between. Per germline, CDR1 SGHRS and CDR2 YFSETQ. There are 14 residues in the CDR3. CDR3: CASCPRGATGELFF. The CDR3 DNA reads TGCGCCAGCTGCCCCAGGGGGGCCACCGGGGAGCTGTTTTTT.

The chain has TRBV10-3 and TRBJ2-1, with TRBD2 identical over 9 bases. The CDR3 is 14 amino acids. Losses at the gene ends were 6 bases for V and 6 bases for J; bases not matched to a gene: 6. Per germline, CDR1 ENHRY and CDR2 SYGVKD. The CDR3 DNA reads TGTGCCATCAGGGAGCGGGAGGAGTCCAATGAGCAGTTCTTC. Its protein product is CAIREREESNEQFF.

The chain has TRBV20-1 and TRBJ2-1, with D maybe TRBD2 (5 bases). The CDR3 loop spans 11 amino acids. Germline lookup yields CDR1 DFQATT and CDR2 SNEGSKA (reference sequence). V was trimmed by 1 base and J by 7 bases, leaving 5 bases between them. In nucleotides, the CDR3 is TGCAGTGCTAGAGCGGGAAATGAGCAGTTCTTC. This translates into CSARAGNEQFF.

This sequence joins TRBV4-3 and TRBJ2-1, with D perhaps matching TRBD2 (6 bases). Trimming took 3 bases from V and 4 from J, leaving 16 bases between them. Germline CDR1 and CDR2: LGHNA and YSLEER. The CDR3 length is 16 residues. As DNA, the CDR3 is TGCGCCAGCAGCCACCAACTAGGAGGGTGGTACAATGAGCAGTTCTTC. Encoded protein: CASSHQLGGWYNEQFF.

The V gene is TRBV24-1, the J gene TRBJ2-1; 11 bases map to TRBD1. The CDR3 length is 15 residues. Looked up from germline, CDR1 is KGHDR and CDR2 is SFDVKD. With V trimmed by 10 bases and J by 7 bases, 11 bases remained unmatched. The CDR3 DNA reads TGTGCCACTAGACGCGGACAGGGGGCTGGTAATGAGCAGTTCTTC. Translation gives CATRRGQGAGNEQFF.

The rearrangement links TRBV15 to TRBJ1-2; the D is unclear. CDR3 length: 13 amino acids. Deletions cut 8 bases from V and 4 bases from J, with 14 bases between. CDR1 and CDR2 from the germline V gene are LNHNV and YYDKDF (reference sequence). CDR3 DNA sequence: TGTGCCACCTCGCTCGACAATGTCTATGGCTACACCTTC. Protein sequence: CATSLDNVYGYTF.

The sample holds one count of this clone. This chain links TRBV19 with TRBJ1-3; D remains ambiguous. The V gene's germline CDR1 is LNHDA and CDR2 SQIVND (reference sequence). The CDR3 runs 15 residues. The V gene lost 3 bases and the J gene lost 3 bases, with 12 bases spanning the gap. For the CDR3, the DNA is TGTGCCAGTAGTATCGGGATCGGTGGTGGAAACACCATATATTTT. This translates into CASSIGIGGGNTIYF.

V gene TRBV27 combines with J gene TRBJ2-3; D is unresolved. Germline CDR1 and CDR2: MNHEY and SMNVEV (reference sequence). The CDR3 covers 14 residues. The germline V and J ends were trimmed by 9 bases and 2 bases, with 15 bases remaining between them. The DNA for the CDR3 is TGTGCCAGTAGTGGGCAGGTACTCACAGATACGCAGTATTTT. Translation: CASSGQVLTDTQYF.

V usage is TRBV14 and J usage is TRBJ1-2, with a tentative D call TRBD1 (5 bases). Germline CDR1 SGHDN, CDR2 FVKESK. The V gene lost 3 bases and the J gene lost 8 bases, with 13 bases spanning the gap. This CDR3 has 13 amino acids. CDR3 amino acids: CASSQDTWYGYTF. The CDR3 bases are TGTGCCAGCAGCCAGGACACCTGGTACGGCTACACCTTC. The complete variable domain, with remaining parts taken from reference TRBV14 and TRBJ1-2, reads EAGVTQFPSHSVIEKGQTVTLRCDPISGHDNLYWYRRVMGKEIKFLLHFVKESKQDESGMPNNRFLAERTGGTYSTLKVQPAELEDSGVYFCASSQDTWYGYTFGSGTRLTVV.

This chain uses TRBV7-6 with TRBJ2-3, with 12 bases identical to TRBD2. J was trimmed by 5 bases and V by 5 bases; bases with no gene match: 8. From germline, CDR1 is SGHVS and CDR2 FNYEAQ. The length of the CDR3 is 16 residues. The CDR3 here is CASSGPTSGRGDTQYF. CDR3 in DNA: TGTGCCAGCAGCGGACCGACTAGCGGGAGAGGAGATACGCAGTATTTT.

The genes are TRBV6-6 and TRBJ2-7; 9 bases agree with TRBD2. V was clipped by 5 bases and J by 3 bases; unmatched bases: 5. Germline loops: CDR1 MNHNY, CDR2 SVGAGI (reference sequence). The CDR3 contains 14 residues. CDR3 loop: CASSPAGGVYEQYF. For the CDR3, the DNA is TGTGCCAGCAGTCCAGCGGGAGGAGTCTACGAGCAGTACTTC.

The V call is TRBV9, the J call TRBJ2-7; TRBD2 might be the D (5 bases). The CDR3 is 14 amino acids. With 2 bases removed from V and 3 bases from J, the gap between germline ends came to 12 bases. Germline loops: CDR1 SGDLS, CDR2 YYNGEE. CDR3 coding DNA: TGTGCCAGCAGCGTGTCTGGGGAGAACTACGAGCAGTACTTC. This encodes CASSVSGENYEQYF.